This entry lists 17 T cell receptor beta chains sequenced from one sample in a study of siplizumab effects on memory and regulatory T cells. Data came from immunoSEQ multiplex PCR; TCRdb stores just in-frame clones and leaves some out. The sample consists of some 120,000 clones, less than 95% of them appearing once. The specimen sequenced was non-Treg CD4+ T cells sorted from blood. The receptors come from a human donor in good health.

The CDR3 protein is CASHFPGQGENEQFF. CDR3 sequence (DNA): TGCGCCAGCCATTTTCCGGGACAGGGAGAAAATGAGCAGTTCTTC. The chain combines TRBV5-1 with TRBJ2-1; 9 bases line up with TRBD1. The CDR3 sequence is 15 residues long. With V trimmed by 7 bases and J by 7 bases, 12 bases remained unmatched. Germline V lookup: CDR1 SGHRS, CDR2 YFSETQ.

The rearrangement joins TRBV19 to TRBJ2-3; a possible D gene is TRBD2 (6 bases). Germline assignment: CDR1 LNHDA and CDR2 SQIVND (reference sequence). The CDR3 extends over 14 amino acids. V was shortened by 4 bases and J by 2 bases, with 10 bases between the two germline ends. CDR3 protein: CASSSGANTDTQYF. The CDR3 DNA reads as TGTGCCAGTAGTAGCGGGGCGAACACAGATACGCAGTATTTT.

The chain links TRBV7-9 to TRBJ2-1; D call uncertain. The V gene lost 11 bases and the J gene lost 7 bases, with 9 bases spanning the gap. The length of the CDR3 is 10 residues. CDR1 SEHNR and CDR2 FQNEAQ come from the germline V gene (reference sequence). CDR3 protein: CAGRRNEQFF. The CDR3 region has the DNA TGTGCCGGTCGTAGGAATGAGCAGTTCTTC.

V is TRBV29-1 and J is TRBJ2-3; D is perhaps TRBD1 (5 bases). From germline, CDR1 is SQVTM and CDR2 ANQGSEA. Trimming took 7 bases from V and 0 from J, leaving 11 bases between them. The length of the CDR3 is 13 residues. CDR3 in amino acids: CSALQESTDTQYF. The CDR3 nucleotides are TGCAGCGCGCTACAGGAAAGCACAGATACGCAGTATTTT.

The chain is built from TRBV4-1 and TRBJ2-5, with unresolved D. CDR3 length: 14 amino acids. From germline, CDR1 is MGHRA and CDR2 YSYEKL. The V gene lost 4 bases and the J gene lost 1 base, with 10 bases spanning the gap. The CDR3 spells CASSRAQVQETQYF. CDR3 coding DNA: TGCGCCAGCAGCCGTGCCCAGGTCCAAGAGACCCAGTACTTC.

The CDR3 spells CASSLGLLRDGYTF. The CDR3 bases are TGCGCCAGCAGCTTGGGCCTCTTAAGGGATGGCTACACCTTC. This sequence joins TRBV5-1 and TRBJ1-2; D not certain. The CDR3 has 14 residues. V was trimmed by 0 bases and J by 6 bases, leaving 12 bases between them. Germline V gene data show CDR1 as SGHRS and CDR2 as YFSETQ.

As DNA, the CDR3 is TGCGCCAGCAGCTTGGGCGGCGGGGCGCGGGGCACCGGGGAGCTGTTTTTT. Translated, it gives CASSLGGGARGTGELFF. The chain carries TRBV5-1 and TRBJ2-2; D is perhaps TRBD2 (6 bases). The V end lost 0 bases, the J end lost 4 bases, and 16 bases lay between the germline ends. This CDR3 is built from 17 residues. CDR1 is SGHRS, CDR2 YFSETQ, per germline.

This CDR3 reads CASSARGGAYGYTF. The CDR3 nucleotides are TGTGCCAGCAGTGCTCGAGGGGGCGCGTATGGCTACACCTTC. The chain uses TRBV6-1 and TRBJ1-2, with 7 bases identical to TRBD1. The CDR3 is made up of 14 amino acids. V gave up 4 bases and J gave up 5 bases; unmatched junction bases: 7. Germline CDR1 is MNHNS and CDR2 is SASEGT.

The CDR3 sequence: CASSILGTGANVLTF. The CDR3 bases are TGTGCCAGTAGTATACTGGGGACCGGGGCCAACGTCCTGACTTTC. The rearrangement links TRBV19 to TRBJ2-6, with D tentatively TRBD1 or TRBD2 (5 bases each). CDR3 length equals 15 residues. Germline CDR1 and CDR2: LNHDA and SQIVND (reference sequence). The germline V and J ends were trimmed by 2 bases and 4 bases, with 9 bases remaining between them.

The V gene is TRBV5-1, the J gene TRBJ2-7, with TRBD1 matching over 7 bases. CDR1 and CDR2 from the germline V gene are SGHRS and YFSETQ. The junction had 4 bases not matched to a gene; V was cut back by 4 bases and J by 0 bases. This CDR3 is 14 amino acids long. The CDR3 region has the DNA TGCGCCAGCAGCGGAAGGGACAGCTCCTACGAGCAGTACTTC. It translates to CASSGRDSSYEQYF. Filled out from reference TRBV5-1 and TRBJ2-7, the complete variable domain reads KAGVTQTPRYLIKTRGQQVTLSCSPISGHRSVSWYQQTPGQGLQFLFEYFSETQRNKGNFPGRFSGRQFSNSRSEMNVSTLELGDSALYLCASSGRDSSYEQYFGPGTRLTVT.

This chain joins TRBV5-6 and TRBJ2-1; 15 nucleotides line up with TRBD2. The CDR3 length is 17 residues. The junction had 7 bases not matched to a gene; V was cut back by 4 bases and J by 5 bases. CDR1 is SGHDT and CDR2 is YYEEEE in the germline V gene. The chain's CDR3 is CASSALGLAGGNNEQFF. The CDR3 bases are TGTGCCAGCAGCGCCTTGGGACTAGCGGGAGGCAACAATGAGCAGTTCTTC.

The chain couples TRBV6-4 to TRBJ1-2; D is undetermined. V was cut by 3 bases and J by 1 base, with 12 bases left in between. Per germline, CDR1 MRHNA and CDR2 SNTAGT. This CDR3 is 15 amino acids long. The chain's CDR3 is CASSENLGFNYGYTF. DNA for the CDR3: TGTGCCAGCAGTGAAAATCTGGGGTTTAACTATGGCTACACCTTC.

V and J are TRBV6-5 and TRBJ2-3; D is uncertain. Between the trimmed V and J ends, which lost 0 bases and 4 bases, there was a span of 14 bases. The germline V gene encodes CDR1 MNHEY and CDR2 SVGAGI. This CDR3 has 16 amino acids. CDR3 residues: CASSYSKMALADTQYF. The CDR3 DNA reads as TGTGCCAGCAGTTACTCGAAGATGGCGCTCGCAGATACGCAGTATTTT.

In this sample, this clone turned up a few times. The chain uses TRBV6-1 and TRBJ2-7; 9 bases agree with TRBD1. In germline, CDR1 is MNHNS, CDR2 SASEGT. Unmatched junction bases numbered 7, after V lost 7 bases and J lost 0 bases. The CDR3 is made up of 15 amino acids. The CDR3 reads CASTQGQGLSYEQYF. CDR3 DNA sequence: TGTGCCAGCACCCAGGGACAGGGACTCTCCTACGAGCAGTACTTC.

This clone showed up just once. The chain uses TRBV18 and TRBJ1-3, with no clear D. Deletions cut 6 bases from V and 0 bases from J, with 12 bases between. CDR3 length: 15 amino acids. CDR1 KGHSH and CDR2 LQKENI come from the germline V gene. CDR3 region: CASSPVSGSGNTIYF. The CDR3 DNA sequence: TGTGCCAGCTCCCCCGTGAGTGGCTCTGGAAACACCATATATTTT.

The CDR3 reads CASSETGKGQPQHF. Here the CDR3 DNA reads TGTGCCAGCAGTGAGACAGGGAAGGGTCAGCCCCAGCATTTT. The chain combines TRBV2 with TRBJ1-5; TRBD1 matches at 7 bases. The V segment lost 3 bases and the J segment 6 bases; nucleotides outside the gene matches: 5. The V gene's germline CDR1 is SNHLY and CDR2 FYNNEI. CDR3 length equals 14 residues.

The chain links TRBV6-5 to TRBJ1-1; D gene ambiguous. The CDR3 consists of 14 residues. V dropped 6 bases and J dropped 3 bases, with 14 bases sitting between them. Per germline, CDR1 MNHEY and CDR2 SVGAGI. CDR3 sequence: CASSIQGWYTEAFF. CDR3 DNA: TGTGCCAGCAGCATTCAAGGATGGTACACTGAAGCTTTCTTT.